The rows below give T cell receptor beta chains drawn from one sample of a study of vaccination and CD4 T cells after COVID-19. These receptors' targets are unknown. A single record per CDR3 protein comes from TCRdb applying MiXCR to the PCR reads. Seen here are over 7,500 distinct CDR3 sequences, 25% to 40% observed once, and the top ten hold 39%. Material for sequencing was CD4+ T cells from blood, cultured in vitro. These receptors came from a human donor in good health. The CDR3 runs from the conserved cysteine through the conserved F or W. A D gene is named only where the DNA matches it firmly. Clone size is not always given. Where it is, it says once, few, many or a class for expanded clones.

CDR3: CASSYSLGQGNYGYTF; DNA: TGTGCCAGCAGTTACTCGTTGGGACAGGGGAACTATGGCTACACCTTC; size: few; D: TRBD1; J: TRBJ1-2; V: TRBV6-5
CDR3: CASSIGGLSQETQYF; DNA: TGTGCCAGTAGTATAGGGGGACTTTCCCAAGAGACCCAGTACTTC; size: NA; D: NA; J: TRBJ2-5; V: TRBV19
CDR3: CASGNKFRASGNTIYF; DNA: TGTGCCAGCGGGAACAAATTCAGGGCATCTGGAAACACCATATATTTT; size: NA; D: NA; J: TRBJ1-3; V: TRBV19
CDR3: CTSSKDRSTTRGGAFF; DNA: TGCACCAGCAGCAAAGACAGATCCACAACACGGGGAGGAGCTTTCTTT; size: NA; D: NA; J: TRBJ1-1; V: TRBV1
CDR3: CASTNRGGSPLHF; DNA: TGTGCCAGCACCAACAGGGGGGGTTCACCCCTCCACTTT; size: few; D: TRBD1; J: TRBJ1-6; V: TRBV12-3/TRBV12-4
CDR3: CASSIRDKTAATF; DNA: TGTGCCAGCAGTATCCGGGACAAAACGGCGGCCACCTTC; size: NA; D: NA; J: TRBJ1-2; V: TRBV6-1
CDR3: CASSFQTNSYSGANVLTF; DNA: TGTGCCAGCAGTTTTCAGACGAATTCCTACTCTGGGGCCAACGTCCTGACTTTC; size: few; D: NA; J: TRBJ2-6; V: TRBV27
CDR3: CASSFMGNTEAFF; DNA: TGTGCCAGCAGCTTTATGGGGAACACTGAAGCTTTCTTT; size: NA; D: NA; J: TRBJ1-1; V: TRBV7-8
CDR3: CASRPTGHSNQPQHF; DNA: TGTGCCAGCAGACCCACAGGGCATAGCAATCAGCCCCAGCATTTT; size: NA; D: NA; J: TRBJ1-5; V: TRBV12-3/TRBV12-4
CDR3: CASSPRGGRDQPQHF; DNA: TGTGCCAGCAGCCCACGGGGAGGGAGGGATCAGCCCCAGCATTTT; size: NA; D: NA; J: TRBJ1-5; V: TRBV9
CDR3: CASSSLGLAVANSPLHF; DNA: TGTGCCAGCAGTAGCCTGGGACTGGCGGTTGCGAATTCACCCCTCCACTTT; size: few; D: NA; J: TRBJ1-6; V: TRBV6-1
CDR3: CASSQTRSGELFF; DNA: TGTGCCAGCAGCCAGACCCGGTCCGGGGAGCTGTTTTTT; size: NA; D: NA; J: TRBJ2-2; V: TRBV11-2
CDR3: CASSLMYRGDSPLHF; DNA: TGTGCCAGCAGCCTTATGTACAGGGGGGATTCACCCCTCCACTTT; size: NA; D: TRBD1; J: TRBJ1-6; V: TRBV12-3/TRBV12-4
CDR3: CAWSVFSTDTQYF; DNA: TGTGCCTGGAGTGTTTTCAGCACAGATACGCAGTATTTT; size: once; D: NA; J: TRBJ2-3; V: TRBV30
CDR3: CASSPSAGSYGYTF; DNA: TGTGCCAGCAGCCCCAGTGCGGGCAGTTATGGCTACACCTTC; size: NA; D: NA; J: TRBJ1-2; V: TRBV7-2
CDR3: CASSSGGEPYGYTF; DNA: TGTGCCAGCAGCTCCGGGGGGGAACCGTATGGCTACACCTTC; size: NA; D: NA; J: TRBJ1-2; V: TRBV6-4
CDR3: CASSLLTQDYGYTF; DNA: TGCGCCAGCAGCTTGCTCACACAGGACTATGGCTACACCTTC; size: few; D: NA; J: TRBJ1-2; V: TRBV5-1
CDR3: CASRQPAGNTGELFF; DNA: TGTGCCAGCCGTCAGCCAGCGGGGAACACCGGGGAGCTGTTTTTT; size: few; D: NA; J: TRBJ2-2; V: TRBV7-6
CDR3: CASSGGRERPDYGYTF; DNA: TGTGCCAGTAGTGGAGGGCGCGAACGCCCGGACTATGGCTACACCTTC; size: few; D: NA; J: TRBJ1-2; V: TRBV19
CDR3: CASSLGAGGGYTF; DNA: TGCGCCAGCAGCCTTGGGGCAGGGGGTGGCTACACCTTC; size: NA; D: TRBD1; J: TRBJ1-2; V: TRBV5-1
CDR3: CASSWGTGSDQPQHF; DNA: TGTGCCAGCAGCTGGGGGACAGGCTCCGATCAGCCCCAGCATTTT; size: few; D: TRBD1; J: TRBJ1-5; V: TRBV7-9
CDR3: CSARDFLDQPQHF; DNA: TGCAGTGCTAGAGATTTTTTGGATCAGCCCCAGCATTTT; size: few; D: NA; J: TRBJ1-5; V: TRBV20-1
CDR3: CASSEAGMNTEAFF; DNA: TGTGCCAGCAGTGAAGCGGGTATGAACACTGAAGCTTTCTTT; size: medium-sized; D: NA; J: TRBJ1-1; V: TRBV2
CDR3: CASSSTNTEAFF; DNA: TGTGCCAGCAGCTCCACGAACACTGAAGCTTTCTTT; size: few; D: NA; J: TRBJ1-1; V: TRBV5-4
CDR3: CASSLDKNQPQHF; DNA: TGTGCCAGCAGCTTGGATAAAAATCAGCCCCAGCATTTT; size: NA; D: NA; J: TRBJ1-5; V: TRBV7-3
CDR3: CASSFLAGGSSYEQYF; DNA: TGTGCCAGCAGTTTCCTAGCGGGGGGAAGCTCCTACGAGCAGTACTTC; size: few; D: TRBD2; J: TRBJ2-7; V: TRBV6-2/TRBV6-3
CDR3: CASSPSGGAGDTQYF; DNA: TGTGCCAGCAGCCCTAGCGGGGGGGCTGGAGATACGCAGTATTTT; size: NA; D: TRBD2; J: TRBJ2-3; V: TRBV12-3/TRBV12-4
CDR3: CASSLLGPNTEAFF; DNA: TGTGCCAGCAGCCTACTCGGACCGAACACTGAAGCTTTCTTT; size: few; D: NA; J: TRBJ1-1; V: TRBV7-3
CDR3: CASSLGDGTQYF; DNA: TGTGCCAGCAGCTTAGGGGACGGGACCCAGTACTTC; size: medium-sized; D: NA; J: TRBJ2-5; V: TRBV7-3
CDR3: CASSRAPVGETQYF; DNA: TGTGCCAGCAGCCGGGCCCCGGTGGGAGAGACCCAGTACTTC; size: few; D: NA; J: TRBJ2-5; V: TRBV6-1
CDR3: CASGTRGRRAFF; DNA: TGTGCCAGCGGTACTCGGGGCAGGAGAGCTTTCTTT; size: few; D: NA; J: TRBJ1-1; V: TRBV12-3/TRBV12-4
CDR3: CASSRGLDLSSGNTIYF; DNA: TGTGCCAGCAGCAGAGGGTTGGACCTTAGCTCTGGAAACACCATATATTTT; size: NA; D: NA; J: TRBJ1-3; V: TRBV7-8
CDR3: CASSITGATEAFF; DNA: TGTGCCAGCAGCATCACAGGGGCCACTGAAGCTTTCTTT; size: NA; D: TRBD1; J: TRBJ1-1; V: TRBV5-4
CDR3: CSASSGTGGNTIYF; DNA: TGCAGTGCTAGTAGTGGGACAGGTGGAAACACCATATATTTT; size: few; D: TRBD1; J: TRBJ1-3; V: TRBV20-1
CDR3: CSAGLAGVGEQFF; DNA: TGCAGTGCTGGACTAGCGGGGGTGGGTGAGCAGTTCTTC; size: few; D: TRBD2; J: TRBJ2-1; V: TRBV20-1
CDR3: CSASGGARETQYF; DNA: TGCAGTGCCAGCGGGGGGGCGAGAGAGACCCAGTACTTC; size: few; D: TRBD2; J: TRBJ2-5; V: TRBV20-1
CDR3: CASSSRTGADTQYF; DNA: TGTGCCAGCAGCTCGCGGACAGGGGCAGATACGCAGTATTTT; size: NA; D: TRBD1; J: TRBJ2-3; V: TRBV11-2
CDR3: CASSLGAQGPQGTQHF; DNA: TGTGCCAGCAGCTTAGGGGCACAGGGCCCACAAGGCACCCAGCATTTT; size: medium-sized; D: NA; J: TRBJ1-5; V: TRBV7-2
CDR3: CASSLGQGAPGANVLTF; DNA: TGTGCCAGCAGCTTGGGACAGGGGGCGCCTGGGGCCAACGTCCTGACTTTC; size: NA; D: TRBD1; J: TRBJ2-6; V: TRBV7-6
CDR3: CASSIRGTDPYEQYF; DNA: TGTGCCAGTAGTATCCGGGGGACGGACCCCTACGAGCAGTACTTC; size: NA; D: NA; J: TRBJ2-7; V: TRBV19
CDR3: CASSLKENQPQHF; DNA: TGTGCCAGCAGCTTAAAAGAGAATCAGCCCCAGCATTTT; size: NA; D: NA; J: TRBJ1-5; V: TRBV7-9
CDR3: CASDRFIDGYTF; DNA: TGTGCCAGCGACAGGTTCATCGATGGCTACACCTTC; size: NA; D: NA; J: TRBJ1-2; V: TRBV7-9
CDR3: CAWSVRAFGVPEAFF; DNA: TGTGCCTGGAGTGTAAGGGCCTTTGGGGTACCTGAAGCTTTCTTT; size: NA; D: NA; J: TRBJ1-1; V: TRBV30
CDR3: CASSGVVGAIEQYF; DNA: TGTGCCAGCAGTGGGGTCGTGGGGGCGATCGAGCAGTACTTC; size: few; D: NA; J: TRBJ2-7; V: TRBV25-1
CDR3: CASSGGSRGAQHF; DNA: TGTGCCAGCAGTGGAGGGTCCCGGGGGGCCCAGCATTTT; size: few; D: NA; J: TRBJ1-5; V: TRBV2